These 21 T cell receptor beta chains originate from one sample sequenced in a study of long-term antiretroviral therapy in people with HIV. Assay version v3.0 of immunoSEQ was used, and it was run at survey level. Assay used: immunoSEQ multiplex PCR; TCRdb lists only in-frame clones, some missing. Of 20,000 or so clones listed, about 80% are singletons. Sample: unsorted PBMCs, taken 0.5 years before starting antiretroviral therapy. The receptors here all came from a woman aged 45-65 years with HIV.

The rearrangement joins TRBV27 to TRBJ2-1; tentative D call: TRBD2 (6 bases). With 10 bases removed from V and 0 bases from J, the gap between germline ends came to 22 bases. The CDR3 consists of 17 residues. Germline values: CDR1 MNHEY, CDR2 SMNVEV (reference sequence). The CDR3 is CATRDFTGPSSYNEQFF. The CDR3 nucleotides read TGTGCCACCCGGGACTTCACCGGACCGAGCTCCTACAATGAGCAGTTCTTC.

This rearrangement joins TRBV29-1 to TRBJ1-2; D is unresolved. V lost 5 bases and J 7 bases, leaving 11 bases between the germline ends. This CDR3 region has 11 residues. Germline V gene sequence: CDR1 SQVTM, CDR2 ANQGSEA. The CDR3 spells CSVLVDGGYTF. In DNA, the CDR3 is TGCAGCGTTTTAGTGGACGGTGGCTACACCTTC.

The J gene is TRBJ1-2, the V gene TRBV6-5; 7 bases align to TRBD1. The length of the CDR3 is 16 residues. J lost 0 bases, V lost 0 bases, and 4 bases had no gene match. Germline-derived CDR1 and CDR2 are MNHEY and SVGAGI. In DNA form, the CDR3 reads TGTGCCAGCAGTTACTCGGTAGGGGGCACTAACTATGGCTACACCTTC. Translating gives CASSYSVGGTNYGYTF.

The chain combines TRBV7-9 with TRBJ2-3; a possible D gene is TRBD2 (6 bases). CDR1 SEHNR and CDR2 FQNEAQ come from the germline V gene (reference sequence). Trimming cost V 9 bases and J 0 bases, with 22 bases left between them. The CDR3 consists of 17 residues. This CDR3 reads CARRGRGRNHSTDTQYF. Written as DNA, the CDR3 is TGTGCCAGAAGAGGGCGGGGACGGAATCATAGCACAGATACGCAGTATTTT.

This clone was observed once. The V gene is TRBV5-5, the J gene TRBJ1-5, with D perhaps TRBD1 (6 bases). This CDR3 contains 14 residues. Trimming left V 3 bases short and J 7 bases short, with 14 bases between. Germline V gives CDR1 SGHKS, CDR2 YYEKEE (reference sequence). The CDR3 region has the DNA TGTGCCAGCAGCTACCAGGGGTTCGGGCAGCCCCAGCATTTT. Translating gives CASSYQGFGQPQHF. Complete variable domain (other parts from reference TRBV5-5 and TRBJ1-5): DAGVTQSPTHLIKTRGQQVTLRCSPISGHKSVSWYQQVLGQGPQFIFQYYEKEERGRGNFPDRFSARQFPNYSSELNVNALLLGDSALYLCASSYQGFGQPQHFGDGTRLSIL.

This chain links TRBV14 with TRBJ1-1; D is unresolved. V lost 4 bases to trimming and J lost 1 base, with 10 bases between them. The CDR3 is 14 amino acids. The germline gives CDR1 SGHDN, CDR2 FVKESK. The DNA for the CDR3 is TGTGCCAGCAGCCCTAAGAGGCGGAACACTGAAGCTTTCTTT. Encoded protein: CASSPKRRNTEAFF.

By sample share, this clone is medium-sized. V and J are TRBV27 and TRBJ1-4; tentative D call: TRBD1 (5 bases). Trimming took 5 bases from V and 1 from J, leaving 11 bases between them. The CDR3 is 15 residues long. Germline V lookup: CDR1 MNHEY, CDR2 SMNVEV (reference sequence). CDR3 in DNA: TGTGCCAGCAGTCCCGGGACGTTAACTAATGAAAAACTGTTTTTT. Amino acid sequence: CASSPGTLTNEKLFF.

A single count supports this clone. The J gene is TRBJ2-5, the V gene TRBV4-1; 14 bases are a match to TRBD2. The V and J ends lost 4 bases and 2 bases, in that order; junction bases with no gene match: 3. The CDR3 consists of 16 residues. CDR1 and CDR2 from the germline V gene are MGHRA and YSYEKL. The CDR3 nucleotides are TGCGCCAGCAGCCTCGGGACTAGCGGGGGACAAGAGACCCAGTACTTC. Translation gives CASSLGTSGGQETQYF.

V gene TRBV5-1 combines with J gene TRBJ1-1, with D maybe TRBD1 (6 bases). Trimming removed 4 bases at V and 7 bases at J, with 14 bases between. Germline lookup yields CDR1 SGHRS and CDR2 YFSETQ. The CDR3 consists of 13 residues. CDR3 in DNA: TGCGCCAGCAGCCCGGCCGGACAGCTTGAAGCTTTCTTT. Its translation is CASSPAGQLEAFF.

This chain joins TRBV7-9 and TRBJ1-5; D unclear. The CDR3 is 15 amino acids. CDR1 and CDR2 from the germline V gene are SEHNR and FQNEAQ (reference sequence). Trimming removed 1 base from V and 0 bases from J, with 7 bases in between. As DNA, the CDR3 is TGTGCCAGCAGCTTAGGAGCAGGTAGCAATCAGCCCCAGCATTTT. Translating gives CASSLGAGSNQPQHF.

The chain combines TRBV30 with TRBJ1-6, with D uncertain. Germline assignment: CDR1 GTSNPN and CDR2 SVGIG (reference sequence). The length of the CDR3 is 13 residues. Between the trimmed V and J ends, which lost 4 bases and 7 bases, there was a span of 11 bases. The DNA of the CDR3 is TGTGCCTGGACGTTTGGAGGGAATTCACCCCTCCACTTT. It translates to CAWTFGGNSPLHF.

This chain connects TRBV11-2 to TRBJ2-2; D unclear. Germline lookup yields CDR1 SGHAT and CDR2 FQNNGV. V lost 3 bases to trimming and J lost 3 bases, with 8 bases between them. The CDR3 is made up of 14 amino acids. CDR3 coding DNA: TGTGCCAGCAGCTTCACAGATTACACCGGGGAGCTGTTTTTT. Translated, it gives CASSFTDYTGELFF. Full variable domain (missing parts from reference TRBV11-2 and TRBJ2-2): EAGVAQSPRYKIIEKRQSVAFWCNPISGHATLYWYQQILGQGPKLLIQFQNNGVVDDSQLPKDRFSAERLKGVDSTLKIQPAKLEDSAVYLCASSFTDYTGELFFGEGSRLTVL.

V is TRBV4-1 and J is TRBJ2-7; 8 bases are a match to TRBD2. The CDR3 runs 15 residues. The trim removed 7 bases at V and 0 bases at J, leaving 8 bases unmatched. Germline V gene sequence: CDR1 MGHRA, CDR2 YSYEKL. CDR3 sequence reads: CASKFARGDSYEQYF. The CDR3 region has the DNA TGCGCCAGCAAATTCGCGCGGGGGGACTCCTACGAGCAGTACTTC.

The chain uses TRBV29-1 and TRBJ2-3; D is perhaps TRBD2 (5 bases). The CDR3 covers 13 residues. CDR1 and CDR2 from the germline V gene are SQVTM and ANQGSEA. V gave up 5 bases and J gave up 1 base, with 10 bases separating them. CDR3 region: CSVSLLGTDTQYF. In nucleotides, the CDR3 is TGCAGCGTTTCCTTACTAGGCACAGATACGCAGTATTTT.

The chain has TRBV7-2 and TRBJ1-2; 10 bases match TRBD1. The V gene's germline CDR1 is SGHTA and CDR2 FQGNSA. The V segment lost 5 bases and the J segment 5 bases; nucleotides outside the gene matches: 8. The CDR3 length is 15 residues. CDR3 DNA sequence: TGTGCCAGCAGCAAAACCACGGGACAGGGGTATGGCTACACCTTC. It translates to CASSKTTGQGYGYTF.

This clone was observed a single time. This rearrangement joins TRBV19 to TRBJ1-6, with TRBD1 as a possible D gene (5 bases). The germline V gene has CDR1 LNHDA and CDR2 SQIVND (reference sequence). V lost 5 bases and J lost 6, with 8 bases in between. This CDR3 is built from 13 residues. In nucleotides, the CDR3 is TGTGCCAGTAGTCACAGGATTAATTCACCCCTCCACTTT. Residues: CASSHRINSPLHF.

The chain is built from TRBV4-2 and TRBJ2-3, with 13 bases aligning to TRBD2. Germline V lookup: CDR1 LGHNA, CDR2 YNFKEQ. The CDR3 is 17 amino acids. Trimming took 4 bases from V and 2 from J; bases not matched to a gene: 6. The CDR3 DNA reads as TGTGCCAGCAGCCGAAGGGGGACTAGCGGGGCCACAGATACGCAGTATTTT. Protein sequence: CASSRRGTSGATDTQYF.

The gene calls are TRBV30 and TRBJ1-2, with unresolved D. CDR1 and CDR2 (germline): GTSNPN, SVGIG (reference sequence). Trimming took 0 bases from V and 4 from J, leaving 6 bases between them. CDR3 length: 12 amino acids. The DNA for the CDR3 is TGTGCCTGGAGTGTACTGAGCTATGGCTACACCTTC. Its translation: CAWSVLSYGYTF.

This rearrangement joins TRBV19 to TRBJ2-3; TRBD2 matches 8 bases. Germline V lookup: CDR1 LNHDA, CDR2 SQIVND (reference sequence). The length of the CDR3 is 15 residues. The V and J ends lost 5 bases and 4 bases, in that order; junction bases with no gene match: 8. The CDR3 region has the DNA TGTGCCAGTAGTCCCCGGGGGGGCCCCGCAGATACGCAGTATTTT. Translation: CASSPRGGPADTQYF.

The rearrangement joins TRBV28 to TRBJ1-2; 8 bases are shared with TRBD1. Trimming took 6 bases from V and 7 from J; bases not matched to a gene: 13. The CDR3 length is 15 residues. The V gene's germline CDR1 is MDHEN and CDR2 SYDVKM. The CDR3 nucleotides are TGTGCCAGCAGGTTTAACGGACAGGGAATCCGTGGCTACACCTTC. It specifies CASRFNGQGIRGYTF.

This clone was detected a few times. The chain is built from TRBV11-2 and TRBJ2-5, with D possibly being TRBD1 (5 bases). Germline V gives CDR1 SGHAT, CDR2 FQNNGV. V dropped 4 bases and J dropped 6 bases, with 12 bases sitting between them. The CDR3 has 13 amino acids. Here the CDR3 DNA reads TGTGCCAGCAGCTGGGCGGCAGGGCAGACCCAGTACTTC. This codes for CASSWAAGQTQYF.